The entry that follows covers one T cell receptor (beta chain) sequence. This sample is part of a study of cytomegalovirus exposure and HLA in healthy donors. 60 Vbeta and 13 Jbeta primers were used in PCR. Libraries were prepared by immunoSEQ multiplex PCR; TCRdb keeps only in-frame clonotypes and omits some of them. This table holds roughly 110,000 clones, roughly 80% found once. The germline V gene encodes CDR1 LGHNA and CDR2 YNFKEQ. V trimming: 1 base; J trimming: 7 bases; junction bases outside the gene matches: 3. The CDR3 covers 16 residues. The sequence was obtained from a man aged 35 to 55 in good health and CMV-seronegative. The sample comprised PBMCs. The gene calls are TRBV4-2 and TRBJ2-1; TRBD2 agrees at 14 bases. CDR3 nucleotides: TGTGCCAGCAGCCAAGCCGGGACTAGCGGGGGAAATGAGCAGTTCTTC. It codes for CASSQAGTSGGNEQFF.